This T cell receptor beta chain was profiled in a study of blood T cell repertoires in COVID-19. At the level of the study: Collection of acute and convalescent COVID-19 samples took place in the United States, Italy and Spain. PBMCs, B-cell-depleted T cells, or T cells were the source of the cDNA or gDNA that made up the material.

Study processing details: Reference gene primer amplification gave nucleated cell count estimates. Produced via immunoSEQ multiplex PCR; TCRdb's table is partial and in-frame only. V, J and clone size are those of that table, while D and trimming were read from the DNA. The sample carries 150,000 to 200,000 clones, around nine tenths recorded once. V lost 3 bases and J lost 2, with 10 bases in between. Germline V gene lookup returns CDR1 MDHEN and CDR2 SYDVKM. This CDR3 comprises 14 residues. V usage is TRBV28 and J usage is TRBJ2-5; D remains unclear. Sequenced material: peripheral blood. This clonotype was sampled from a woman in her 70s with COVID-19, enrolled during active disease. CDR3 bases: TGTGCCAGCAGTTTGCCAGGCTCACAAGAGACCCAGTACTTC. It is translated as CASSLPGSQETQYF.